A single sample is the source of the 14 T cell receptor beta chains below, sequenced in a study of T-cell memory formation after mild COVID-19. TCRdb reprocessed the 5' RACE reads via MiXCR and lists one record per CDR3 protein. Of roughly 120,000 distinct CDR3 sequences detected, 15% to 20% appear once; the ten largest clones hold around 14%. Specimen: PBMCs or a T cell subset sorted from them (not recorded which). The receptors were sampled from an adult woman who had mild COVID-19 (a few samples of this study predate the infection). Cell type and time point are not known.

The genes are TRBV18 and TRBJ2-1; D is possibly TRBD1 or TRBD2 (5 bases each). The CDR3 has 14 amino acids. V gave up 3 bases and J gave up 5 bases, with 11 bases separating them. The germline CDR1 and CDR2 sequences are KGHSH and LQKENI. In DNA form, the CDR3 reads TGTGCCAGCTCACCGGCTTGGGGGAACAATGAGCAGTTCTTC. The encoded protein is CASSPAWGNNEQFF.

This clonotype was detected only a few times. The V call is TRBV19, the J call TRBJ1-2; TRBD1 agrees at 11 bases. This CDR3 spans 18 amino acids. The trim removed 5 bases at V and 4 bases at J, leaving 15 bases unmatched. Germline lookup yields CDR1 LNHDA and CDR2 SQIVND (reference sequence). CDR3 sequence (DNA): TGTGCCAGTAGTCCCTGGACAGGGGGCGCATCTTACCTCTATGGCTACACCTTC. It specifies CASSPWTGGASYLYGYTF.

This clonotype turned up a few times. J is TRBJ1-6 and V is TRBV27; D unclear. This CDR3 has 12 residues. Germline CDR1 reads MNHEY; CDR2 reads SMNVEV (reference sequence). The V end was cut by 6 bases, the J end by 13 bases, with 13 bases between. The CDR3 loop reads CASSPIMAPLHF. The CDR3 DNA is TGTGCCAGCAGCCCTATCATGGCTCCCCTCCACTTT.

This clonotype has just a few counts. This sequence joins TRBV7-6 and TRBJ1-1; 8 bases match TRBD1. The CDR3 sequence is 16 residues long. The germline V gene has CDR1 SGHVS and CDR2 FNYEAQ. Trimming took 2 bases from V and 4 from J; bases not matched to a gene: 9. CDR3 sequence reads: CASSLKIRDRGTEAFF. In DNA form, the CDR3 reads TGTGCCAGCAGCTTAAAGATAAGAGACAGGGGCACTGAAGCTTTCTTT. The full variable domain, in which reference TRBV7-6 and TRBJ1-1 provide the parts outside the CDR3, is GAGVSQSPRYKVTKRGQDVALRCDPISGHVSLYWYRQALGQGPEFLTYFNYEAQQDKSGLPNDRFSAERPEGSISTLTIQRTEQRDSAMYRCASSLKIRDRGTEAFFGQGTRLTVV.

The CDR3 coding sequence is TGTGCCAGCAGCCTTCGCCCGGGCCCCTACGAGCAGTACTTC. Its translation is CASSLRPGPYEQYF. J is TRBJ2-7 and V is TRBV12-3 or TRBV12-4; D unresolved. Trimming removed 6 bases from V and 2 bases from J, with 14 bases in between. CDR3 length: 14 residues.

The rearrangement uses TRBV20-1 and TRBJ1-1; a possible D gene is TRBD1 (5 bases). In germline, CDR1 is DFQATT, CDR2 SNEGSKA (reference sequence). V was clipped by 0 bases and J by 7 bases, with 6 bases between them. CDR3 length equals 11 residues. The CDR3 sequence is CSARDRVEAFF. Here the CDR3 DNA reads TGCAGTGCTAGAGACAGGGTTGAAGCTTTCTTT.

CDR3 protein: CASSLQWGSEETQYF. The CDR3 coding sequence is TGTGCCAGCAGCTTACAATGGGGATCTGAAGAGACCCAGTACTTC. The chain combines TRBV7-2 with TRBJ2-5, with D hard to call. Germline V gene data show CDR1 as SGHTA and CDR2 as FQGNSA. The V end lost 2 bases, the J end lost 3 bases, and 13 bases lay between the germline ends. This CDR3 comprises 15 residues.

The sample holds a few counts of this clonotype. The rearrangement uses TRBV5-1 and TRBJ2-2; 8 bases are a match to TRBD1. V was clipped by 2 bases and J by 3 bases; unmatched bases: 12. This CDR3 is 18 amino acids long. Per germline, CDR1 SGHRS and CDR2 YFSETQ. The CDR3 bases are TGCGCCAGCAGCTTCCTCGGACAGGGAATCTTGGACACCGGGGAGCTGTTTTTT. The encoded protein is CASSFLGQGILDTGELFF.

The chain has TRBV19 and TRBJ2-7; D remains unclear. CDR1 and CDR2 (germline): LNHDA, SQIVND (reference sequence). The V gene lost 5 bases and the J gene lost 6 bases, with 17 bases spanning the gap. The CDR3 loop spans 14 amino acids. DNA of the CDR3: TGTGCCAGTAGTCTTGGCCAGTGGGCTGCCGAGCAGTACTTC. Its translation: CASSLGQWAAEQYF. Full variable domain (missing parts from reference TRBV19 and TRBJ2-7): DGGITQSPKYLFRKEGQNVTLSCEQNLNHDAMYWYRQDPGQGLRLIYYSQIVNDFQKGDIAEGYSVSREKKESFPLTVTSAQKNPTAFYLCASSLGQWAAEQYFGPGTRLTVT.

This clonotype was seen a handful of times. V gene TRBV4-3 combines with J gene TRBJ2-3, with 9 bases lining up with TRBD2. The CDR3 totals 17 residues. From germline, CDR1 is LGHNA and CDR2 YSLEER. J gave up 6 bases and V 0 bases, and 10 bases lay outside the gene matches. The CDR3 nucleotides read TGCGCCAGCAGCCAAGAGAGAATACTAGCGGGTTCGGATACGCAGTATTTT. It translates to CASSQERILAGSDTQYF.

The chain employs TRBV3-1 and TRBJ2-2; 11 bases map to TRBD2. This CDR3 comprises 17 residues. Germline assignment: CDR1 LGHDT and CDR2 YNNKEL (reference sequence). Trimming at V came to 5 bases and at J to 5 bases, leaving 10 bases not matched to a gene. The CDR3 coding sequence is TGTGCCAGCAGCTCACATCTGGGACTAGCGGATACCGGGGAGCTGTTTTTT. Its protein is CASSSHLGLADTGELFF.

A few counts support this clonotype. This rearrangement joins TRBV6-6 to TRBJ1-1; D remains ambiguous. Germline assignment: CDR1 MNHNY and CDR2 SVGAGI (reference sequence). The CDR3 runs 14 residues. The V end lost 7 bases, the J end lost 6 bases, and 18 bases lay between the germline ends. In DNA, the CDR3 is TGTGCCAGCACCTCACACCCGGGAACGGCTGAAGCTTTCTTT. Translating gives CASTSHPGTAEAFF.

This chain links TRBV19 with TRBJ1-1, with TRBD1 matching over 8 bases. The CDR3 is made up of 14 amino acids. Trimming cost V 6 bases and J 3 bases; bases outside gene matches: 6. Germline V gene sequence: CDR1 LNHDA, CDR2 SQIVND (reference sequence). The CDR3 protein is CASRHRGYDTEAFF. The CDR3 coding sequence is TGTGCCAGTAGGCACAGGGGGTACGACACTGAAGCTTTCTTT.

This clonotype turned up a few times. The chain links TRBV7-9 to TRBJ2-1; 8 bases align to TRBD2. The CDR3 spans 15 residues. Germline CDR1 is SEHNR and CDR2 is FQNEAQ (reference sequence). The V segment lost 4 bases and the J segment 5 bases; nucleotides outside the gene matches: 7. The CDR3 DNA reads TGTGCCAGCAGCTCCCCGACTAGCGAGCACAATGAGCAGTTCTTC. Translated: CASSSPTSEHNEQFF.